These 19 T cell receptor beta chains were all obtained from the same sample, sequenced in a study of T cell clonotyping in hematopoietic cell transplantation. Sequencing used immunoSEQ multiplex PCR; TCRdb keeps in-frame clones, though not all of them. The data contain approximately 30,000 clones, approximately 94% of them singletons. Sequencing input: peripheral blood mononuclear cells. These receptors were taken from a man aged 50-60 years in good health. Some clones in this sample may be carry-over from other donors' samples.

The V call is TRBV6-5, the J call TRBJ1-1; D is undetermined. CDR1 is MNHEY, CDR2 SVGAGI, per germline. The ends were cut back, 6 bases at V and 2 bases at J, with 10 bases in the middle. This CDR3 comprises 13 residues. The DNA for the CDR3 is TGTGCCAGCAGATCGGGCCTTAACACTGAAGCTTTCTTT. Translation gives CASRSGLNTEAFF.

The rearrangement uses TRBV10-3 and TRBJ2-5; 7 bases are shared with TRBD2. This CDR3 spans 16 amino acids. V was pared by 0 bases and J by 1 base, with 5 bases of the junction left unmatched. Germline-derived CDR1 and CDR2 are ENHRY and SYGVKD. The CDR3 sequence is CAISESLIAGQETQYF. The CDR3 nucleotides read TGTGCCATCAGTGAGTCGTTGATAGCGGGCCAAGAGACCCAGTACTTC.

The chain is built from TRBV6-5 and TRBJ1-2, with 8 bases aligning to TRBD1. Per germline, CDR1 MNHEY and CDR2 SVGAGI. J gave up 1 base and V 6 bases, and 4 bases lay outside the gene matches. This CDR3 contains 14 residues. DNA of the CDR3: TGTGCCAGCAGGAGGGACAGGAATAACTATGGCTACACCTTC. It translates to CASRRDRNNYGYTF.

The CDR3 spells CASGDRGYEQYF. In nucleotides, the CDR3 is TGTGCCAGCGGGGACAGGGGTTACGAGCAGTACTTC. This chain links TRBV19 with TRBJ2-7, with 10 bases that match TRBD1. With V trimmed by 9 bases and J by 4 bases, 3 bases remained unmatched. Germline CDR1 reads LNHDA; CDR2 reads SQIVND (reference sequence). CDR3 length: 12 amino acids.

In nucleotides, the CDR3 is TGTGCCAGCAGCTTGAGGGTAGGGGGGGTTGGCGACTACAATGAGCAGTTCTTC. This sequence encodes CASSLRVGGVGDYNEQFF. V gene TRBV5-4 combines with J gene TRBJ2-1; TRBD2 might be the D (7 bases). The CDR3 is made up of 18 amino acids. Trimming cost V 1 base and J 3 bases, with 20 bases left between them. Germline CDR1 SGHNT, CDR2 YYREEE (reference sequence).

This sequence joins TRBV14 and TRBJ1-1; tentatively, D is TRBD1 (6 bases). CDR1 and CDR2 from the germline V gene are SGHDN and FVKESK. Trimming shortened V by 1 base and J by 0 bases, and 9 bases separated the two germline ends. The CDR3 is made up of 15 amino acids. CDR3 amino acids: CASSQGRTVNTEAFF. The CDR3 nucleotides are TGTGCCAGCAGCCAAGGTCGGACAGTGAACACTGAAGCTTTCTTT.

J is TRBJ2-7 and V is TRBV2, with 10 bases identical to TRBD1. The CDR3 runs to 14 residues. J was trimmed by 9 bases and V by 5 bases; bases with no gene match: 10. Germline lookup yields CDR1 SNHLY and CDR2 FYNNEI. The CDR3 protein is CASSHRDRGQGQYF. The CDR3 DNA reads as TGTGCCAGCAGTCACCGGGACAGGGGACAGGGGCAGTACTTC.

The V call is TRBV7-9, the J call TRBJ1-4; D is uncertain. Trimming stripped 2 bases from V and 5 bases from J, with 15 bases between. In germline, CDR1 is SEHNR, CDR2 FQNEAQ (reference sequence). The CDR3 extends over 16 amino acids. CDR3 sequence (DNA): TGTGCCAGCAGCTTACGCTCCGGAGGTCAAAATGAAAAACTGTTTTTT. Translated, it gives CASSLRSGGQNEKLFF.

This chain connects TRBV11-2 to TRBJ2-1, with 13 bases lining up with TRBD2. The CDR3 covers 13 residues. Trimming cost V 10 bases and J 8 bases; bases outside gene matches: 5. Germline lookup yields CDR1 SGHAT and CDR2 FQNNGV. As DNA, the CDR3 is TGTGCCATCAGACTAGCGGGGGGCCATGAGCAGTTCTTC. Translating gives CAIRLAGGHEQFF.

CDR3 residues: CSVAGDRGFNVEQYF. The CDR3 DNA reads TGCAGCGTTGCCGGGGACAGGGGGTTTAATGTGGAGCAGTACTTC. The rearrangement joins TRBV29-1 to TRBJ2-7; 11 bases line up with TRBD1. This CDR3 contains 15 residues. V shed 4 bases and J 7 bases; nucleotides not matched to a gene: 12. Germline assignment: CDR1 SQVTM and CDR2 ANQGSEA.

CDR3 residues: CASSHGLRTSGGNEQYF. The CDR3 coding sequence is TGTGCCAGCAGCCACGGCCTGCGCACTAGCGGGGGCAACGAGCAGTACTTC. The chain links TRBV7-9 to TRBJ2-7, with 11 bases that match TRBD2. Germline-derived CDR1 and CDR2 are SEHNR and FQNEAQ (reference sequence). The junction had 14 bases not matched to a gene; V was cut back by 5 bases and J by 5 bases. This CDR3 comprises 17 residues.

V and J are TRBV29-1 and TRBJ1-5; no firm D call. V lost 4 bases and J lost 2, with 12 bases in between. The CDR3 is 14 residues long. Germline CDR1 is SQVTM and CDR2 is ANQGSEA. CDR3 nucleotide sequence: TGCAGCGTTGCGGAGGGTTGGGGCAATCAGCCCCAGCATTTT. Amino acid sequence: CSVAEGWGNQPQHF.

The rearrangement joins TRBV27 to TRBJ2-1; 14 positions match TRBD2. This CDR3 is built from 18 residues. Trimming removed 6 bases from V and 4 bases from J; junction bases left unmatched: 11. Germline CDR1 reads MNHEY; CDR2 reads SMNVEV (reference sequence). CDR3 in DNA: TGTGCCAGCAGGGACAACCCAGGGACTAGCGGGGGATACAATGAGCAGTTCTTC. Its translation: CASRDNPGTSGGYNEQFF.

This chain connects TRBV30 to TRBJ1-6; D possibly corresponds to TRBD1 (5 bases). From germline, CDR1 is GTSNPN and CDR2 SVGIG (reference sequence). V was clipped by 2 bases and J by 8 bases, with 7 bases between them. This CDR3 spans 12 amino acids. CDR3 nucleotides: TGTGCCTGGAGTTTGGGGGATTCACCCCTCCACTTT. It translates to CAWSLGDSPLHF. The full variable domain, its missing parts supplied by reference TRBV30 and TRBJ1-6, is SQTIHQWPATLVQPVGSPLSLECTVEGTSNPNLYWYRQAAGRGLQLLFYSVGIGQISSEVPQNLSASRPQDRQFILSSKKLLLSDSGFYLCAWSLGDSPLHFGNGTRLTVT.

CDR3 loop: CASSDSYGAAPNEQFF. The CDR3 nucleotides read TGTGCCAGCAGTGACTCGTACGGGGCCGCTCCCAATGAGCAGTTCTTC. The chain joins TRBV6-4 to TRBJ2-1, with D perhaps TRBD1 or TRBD2 (5 bases each). The CDR3 spans 16 residues. Germline V gene sequence: CDR1 MRHNA, CDR2 SNTAGT. The V end was cut by 0 bases, the J end by 6 bases, with 15 bases between.

The genes are TRBV7-2 and TRBJ1-6; D perhaps matches TRBD1 (5 bases). The CDR3 runs to 16 residues. The germline V gene encodes CDR1 SGHTA and CDR2 FQGNSA. Trimming took 5 bases from V and 9 from J, leaving 20 bases between them. The CDR3 nucleotides read TGTGCCAGCAGCCCACGGTCCAGGCAGGGAGGTTCACCCCTCCACTTT. Translated, it gives CASSPRSRQGGSPLHF.

The chain combines TRBV19 with TRBJ2-2; 12 positions agree with TRBD1. Germline V gives CDR1 LNHDA, CDR2 SQIVND (reference sequence). CDR3 length: 15 residues. J lost 8 bases, V lost 11 bases, and 12 bases had no gene match. CDR3 nucleotide sequence: TGTGCCGGGTTTCCGGGACAGGGGGCTTCTGGGGAGCTGTTTTTT. Protein: CAGFPGQGASGELFF.

CDR3 bases: TGTGCCAGCTCGAGGGATACATCCTGGGGCTACACCTTC. Translating it yields CASSRDTSWGYTF. The chain joins TRBV18 to TRBJ1-2; D gene unclear. The CDR3 totals 13 residues. Germline-derived CDR1 and CDR2 are KGHSH and LQKENI. Trimming cost V 6 bases and J 8 bases, with 16 bases left between them.

The CDR3 DNA follows: TGTGCCAGCAGCTTTGCAGGGTTGTATTCGGGAACTGAAGCTTTCTTT. Amino acids: CASSFAGLYSGTEAFF. The chain recombines TRBV5-6 with TRBJ1-1; D is perhaps TRBD1 (5 bases). The CDR3 is 16 amino acids. V lost 2 bases to trimming and J lost 5 bases, with 19 bases between them. CDR1 is SGHDT, CDR2 YYEEEE, per germline.